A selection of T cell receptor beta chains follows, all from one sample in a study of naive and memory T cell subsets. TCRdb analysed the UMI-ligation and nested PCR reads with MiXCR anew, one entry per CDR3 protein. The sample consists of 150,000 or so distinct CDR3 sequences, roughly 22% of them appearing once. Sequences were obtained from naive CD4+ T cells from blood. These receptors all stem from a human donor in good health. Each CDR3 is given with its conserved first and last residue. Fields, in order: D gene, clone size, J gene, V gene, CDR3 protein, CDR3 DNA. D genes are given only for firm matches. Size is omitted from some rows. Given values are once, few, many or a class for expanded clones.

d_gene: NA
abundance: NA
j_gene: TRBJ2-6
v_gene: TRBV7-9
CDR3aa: CAGLMGESSGANVLTF
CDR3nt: TGTGCCGGGCTTATGGGAGAAAGCTCTGGGGCCAACGTCCTGACTTTC

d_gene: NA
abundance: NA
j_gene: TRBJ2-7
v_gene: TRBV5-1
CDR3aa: CASSGQPDTFYEQYF
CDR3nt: TGCGCCAGCAGCGGACAACCGGACACCTTCTACGAGCAGTACTTC

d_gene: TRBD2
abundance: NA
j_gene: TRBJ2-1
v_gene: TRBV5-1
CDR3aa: CASSLDYSGRGGNEQFF
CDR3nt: TGCGCCAGCAGCTTGGACTATAGCGGGAGAGGGGGAAATGAGCAGTTCTTC

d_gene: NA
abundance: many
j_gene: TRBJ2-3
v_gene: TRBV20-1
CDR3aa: CSARDLVRYTDTQYF
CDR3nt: TGCAGTGCTAGAGATCTAGTACGGTACACAGATACGCAGTATTTT

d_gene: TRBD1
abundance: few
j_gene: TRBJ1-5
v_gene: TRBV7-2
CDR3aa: CASSSSGGIQPQHF
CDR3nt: TGTGCCAGCAGCTCGTCAGGGGGAATTCAGCCCCAGCATTTT

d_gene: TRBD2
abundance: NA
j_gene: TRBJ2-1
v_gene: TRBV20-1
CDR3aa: CSARDHVAGVNEQFF
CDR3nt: TGCAGTGCTAGAGATCACGTAGCGGGAGTCAATGAGCAGTTCTTC

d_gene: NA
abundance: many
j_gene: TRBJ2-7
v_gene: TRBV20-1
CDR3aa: CSALGGFYEQYF
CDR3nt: TGCAGTGCTCTGGGGGGATTTTACGAGCAGTACTTC

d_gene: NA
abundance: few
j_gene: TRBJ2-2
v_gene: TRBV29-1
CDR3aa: CSVGTGNPTGELFF
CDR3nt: TGCAGCGTCGGCACAGGGAATCCCACCGGGGAGCTGTTTTTT

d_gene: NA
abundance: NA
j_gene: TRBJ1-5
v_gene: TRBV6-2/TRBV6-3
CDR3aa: CASSSGGLGNQPQHF
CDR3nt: TGTGCCAGCAGTTCTGGAGGGTTGGGCAATCAGCCCCAGCATTTT

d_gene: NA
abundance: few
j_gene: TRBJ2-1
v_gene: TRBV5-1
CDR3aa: CASSLGRIYNEQFF
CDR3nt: TGCGCCAGCAGCCTAGGACGAATCTACAATGAGCAGTTCTTC

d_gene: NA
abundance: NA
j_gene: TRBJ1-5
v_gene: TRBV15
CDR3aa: CATSREGNQPQHF
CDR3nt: TGTGCCACCAGCAGAGAGGGAAATCAGCCCCAGCATTTT

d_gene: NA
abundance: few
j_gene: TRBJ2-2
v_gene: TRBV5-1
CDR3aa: CASSLQGVELFF
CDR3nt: TGCGCCAGCAGCTTACAGGGCGTTGAGCTGTTTTTT

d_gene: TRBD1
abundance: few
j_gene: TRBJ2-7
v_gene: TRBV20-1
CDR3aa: CSARDSPYEQYF
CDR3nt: TGCAGTGCTCGGGACAGCCCCTACGAGCAGTACTTC

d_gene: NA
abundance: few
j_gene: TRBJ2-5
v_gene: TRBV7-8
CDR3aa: CASSPVGFQETQYF
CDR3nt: TGTGCCAGCAGCCCAGTGGGGTTCCAAGAGACCCAGTACTTC

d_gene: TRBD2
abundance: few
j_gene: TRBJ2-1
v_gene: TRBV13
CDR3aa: CASSLAGGPSYNEQFF
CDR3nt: TGTGCCAGCAGCTTAGCGGGAGGGCCCTCCTACAATGAGCAGTTCTTC

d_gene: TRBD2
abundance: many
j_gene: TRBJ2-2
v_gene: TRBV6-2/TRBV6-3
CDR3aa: CASSYHPTSGSTGELFF
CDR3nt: TGTGCCAGCAGTTACCATCCAACTAGCGGGAGTACCGGGGAGCTGTTTTTT

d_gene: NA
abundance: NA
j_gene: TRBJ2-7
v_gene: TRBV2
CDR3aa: CASIRRGLSYEQYF
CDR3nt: TGTGCCAGCATAAGGCGGGGGCTTTCCTACGAGCAGTACTTC

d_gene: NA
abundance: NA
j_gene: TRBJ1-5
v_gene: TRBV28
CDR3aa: CVSRTAGGNQPQHF
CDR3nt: TGTGTCAGCAGGACTGCCGGGGGCAATCAGCCCCAGCATTTT

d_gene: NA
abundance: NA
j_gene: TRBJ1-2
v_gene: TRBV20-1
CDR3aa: CSASRQTNYGYTF
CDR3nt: TGCAGTGCTAGCAGACAAACTAACTATGGCTACACCTTC

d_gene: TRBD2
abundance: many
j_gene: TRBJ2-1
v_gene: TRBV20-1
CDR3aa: CSPGTSIYEQFF
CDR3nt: TGCAGCCCCGGGACTAGCATCTATGAGCAGTTCTTC

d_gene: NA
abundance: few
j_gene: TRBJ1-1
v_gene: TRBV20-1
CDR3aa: CSAMIPGTEAFF
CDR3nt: TGCAGTGCCATGATCCCGGGGACTGAAGCTTTCTTT

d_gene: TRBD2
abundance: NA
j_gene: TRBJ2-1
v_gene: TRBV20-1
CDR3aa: CSARTLAEPYNEQFF
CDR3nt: TGCAGTGCTAGGACTCTAGCGGAGCCCTACAATGAGCAGTTCTTC

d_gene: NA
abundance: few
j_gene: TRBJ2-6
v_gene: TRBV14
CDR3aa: CASSQVQGIAGANVLTF
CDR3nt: TGTGCCAGCAGCCAAGTTCAGGGGATCGCTGGGGCCAACGTCCTGACTTTC

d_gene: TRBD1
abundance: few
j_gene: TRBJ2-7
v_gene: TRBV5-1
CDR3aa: CASSLDSGTGGDYEQYF
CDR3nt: TGCGCCAGCAGCTTGGACTCCGGGACAGGGGGGGACTACGAGCAGTACTTC

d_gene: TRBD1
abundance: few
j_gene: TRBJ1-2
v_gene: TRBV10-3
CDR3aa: CAISPDRGYGYTF
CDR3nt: TGTGCCATCAGTCCGGACAGGGGATATGGCTACACCTTC

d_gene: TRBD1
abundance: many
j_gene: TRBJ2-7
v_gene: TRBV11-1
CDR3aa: CASSRDRDEQYF
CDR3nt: TGTGCCAGCAGCCGGGACAGGGACGAGCAGTACTTC

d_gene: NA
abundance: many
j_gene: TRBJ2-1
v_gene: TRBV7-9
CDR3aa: CASSSGPRRDNEQFF
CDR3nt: TGTGCCAGCAGCTCCGGTCCTCGGCGGGACAATGAGCAGTTCTTC

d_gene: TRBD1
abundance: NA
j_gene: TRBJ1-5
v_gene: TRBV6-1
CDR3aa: CASSEVRGLHNQPQHF
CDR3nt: TGTGCCAGCAGTGAAGTAAGGGGGCTCCACAATCAGCCCCAGCATTTT